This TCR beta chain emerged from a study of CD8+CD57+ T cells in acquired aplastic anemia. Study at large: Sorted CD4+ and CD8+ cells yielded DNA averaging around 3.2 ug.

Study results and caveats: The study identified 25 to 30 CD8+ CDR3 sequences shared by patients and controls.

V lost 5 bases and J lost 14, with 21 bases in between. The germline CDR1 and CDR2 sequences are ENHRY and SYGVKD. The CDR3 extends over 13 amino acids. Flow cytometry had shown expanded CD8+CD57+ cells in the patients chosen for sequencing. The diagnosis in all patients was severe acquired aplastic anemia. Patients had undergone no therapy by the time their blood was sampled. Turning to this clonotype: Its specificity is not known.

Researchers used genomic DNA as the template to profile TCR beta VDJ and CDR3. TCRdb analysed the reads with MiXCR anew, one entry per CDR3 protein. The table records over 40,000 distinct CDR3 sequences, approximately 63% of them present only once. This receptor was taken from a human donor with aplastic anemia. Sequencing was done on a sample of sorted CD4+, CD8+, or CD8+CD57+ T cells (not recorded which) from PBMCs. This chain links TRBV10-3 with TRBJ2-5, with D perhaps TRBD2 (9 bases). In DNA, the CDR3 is TGTGCCATCAGTCCAGGACAGGGACTAGCTAGTTACTTC. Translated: CAISPGQGLASYF.